The T cell receptor (beta chain) described here comes from a study of molecular identifiers for immune sequencing clone quantification. Study-level background: RNA from around 20,000 or 100,000 naive CD8 cells was split five ways in replicates, with four sequenced.

As to this clonotype: A clone one base away is much larger, so this may be a read error.

Methods described previously were used for bulk TCR libraries, and listed TCR primers were applied. Via MiXCR, TCRdb re-called the PCR reads, giving one row per CDR3 protein. The sample includes about 320,000 distinct CDR3 sequences, under 25% of them seen just once. As CD8+CD4-CCR7+CD45RA+ cells, naive CD8 T cells were sorted. CDR1 and CDR2 (germline): SGHDT, YYEEEE. The length of the CDR3 is 15 residues. Trimming took 1 base from V and 5 from J, leaving 15 bases between them. This receptor was obtained from a human donor in good health. Some libraries in this study had Jurkat cell RNA spiked in. Source material: naive CD8+ T cells from blood, with Jurkat cell RNA spiked in. The subset: FACS-sorted CD8+CD4-CCR7+CD45RA+ naive T cells. The V call is TRBV5-6, the J call TRBJ1-1, with TRBD1 as a possible D gene (5 bases). CDR3 nucleotides: TGTGCCAGCAGCTTGACTGCGGGGCTAGAGACTGAAGCTTTCTTT. Protein sequence: CASSLTAGLETEAFF.